This TCR beta chain was sequenced in a study of T-cell reconstitution after alpha-beta-depleted transplantation in children. The CDR3 contains 14 residues. V was clipped by 6 bases and J by 0 bases, with 12 bases between them. Germline V lookup: CDR1 MNHNS, CDR2 SASEGT. This clonotype was counted only a few times. Molecular barcoding with unique molecular identifiers was used for the TCRbeta library. From the PCR reads, TCRdb called clonotypes with MiXCR, one entry per CDR3 protein. This table has 83,000 or so distinct CDR3 sequences, roughly 7.7% appearing once. V usage is TRBV6-1 and J usage is TRBJ2-7; the D is unclear. The input for sequencing was PBMCs from the stem cell graft donor, taken from the stem cell graft. This receptor was taken from a human donor who donated a stem cell graft to a child with congenital amegakaryocytic thrombocytopenia. CDR3 nucleotide sequence: TGTGCCAGCAGACAGAGGCGGAGCTCCTACGAGCAGTACTTC. The encoded protein is CASRQRRSSYEQYF.